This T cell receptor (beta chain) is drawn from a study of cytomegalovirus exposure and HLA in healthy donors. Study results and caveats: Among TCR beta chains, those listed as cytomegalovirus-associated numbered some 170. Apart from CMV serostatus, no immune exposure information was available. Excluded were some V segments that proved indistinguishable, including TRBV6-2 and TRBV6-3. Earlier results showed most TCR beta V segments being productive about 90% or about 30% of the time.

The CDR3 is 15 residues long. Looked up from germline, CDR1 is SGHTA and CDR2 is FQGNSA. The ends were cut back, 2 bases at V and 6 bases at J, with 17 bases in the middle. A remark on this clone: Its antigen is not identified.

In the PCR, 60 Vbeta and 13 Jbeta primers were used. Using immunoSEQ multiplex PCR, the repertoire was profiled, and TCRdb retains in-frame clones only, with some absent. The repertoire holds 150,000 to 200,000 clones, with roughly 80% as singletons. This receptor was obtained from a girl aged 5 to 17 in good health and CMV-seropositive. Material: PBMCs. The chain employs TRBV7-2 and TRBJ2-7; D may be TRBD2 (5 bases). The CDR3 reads CASSLSGSASGEQYF. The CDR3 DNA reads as TGTGCCAGCAGCTTATCGGGATCTGCTTCGGGCGAGCAGTACTTC.